This entry describes one TCR beta chain. With V trimmed by 3 bases and J by 0 bases, 6 bases remained unmatched. CDR1 is SGHNT and CDR2 is YYREEE in the germline V gene (reference sequence). The CDR3 spans 16 residues. This specimen belongs to a study of blood T cell repertoires in COVID-19. TCRdb's copy holds only in-frame clones and misses some; the assay was immunoSEQ multiplex PCR. The sample shows 200,000 to 250,000 clones, about 91% of them seen only once. The chain links TRBV5-4 to TRBJ2-1; 7 bases match TRBD1. This clonotype was obtained from a woman aged 25 to 39 with acute COVID-19. Material for sequencing was PBMCs or T cells enriched from blood (not recorded which). CDR3 in amino acids: CASSSRRGSSYNEQFF. CDR3 coding DNA: TGTGCCAGCAGCTCCCGCAGGGGGAGCTCCTACAATGAGCAGTTCTTC.